This TCR beta chain was captured in a study of human T cells and chemical hapten exposure. Trimming took off 2 bases at V and 2 bases at J, with 9 bases between the two ends. This CDR3 comprises 15 residues. Germline CDR1 and CDR2: KGHDR and SFDVKD. This clonotype was observed a handful of times. Time point noted: pre-sensitization, week 0. Treatment described: therapeutic diphenylcyclopropenone sensitization with weekly scalp DPC. TCRdb fed the RACE reads into MiXCR, producing one record per CDR3 protein. The sample consists of around 120,000 distinct CDR3 sequences, 13% of them appearing once. Sequences were derived from whole blood, sampled in connection with sensitization to the hapten diphenylcyclopropenone (DPC). The TCR comes from a woman aged 18-29 years with alopecia areata. Some clones in this sample may be carry-over from other donors' samples. This chain connects TRBV24-1 to TRBJ1-3; perhaps TRBD1 as D (5 bases). The CDR3 DNA is TGTGCCACCAGTGATTGGCAGGGTACTGGAAACACCATATATTTT. As protein: CATSDWQGTGNTIYF.